The sample holds many counts of the clone carrying this T cell receptor (beta chain). Its antigen is still unknown. With V trimmed by 5 bases and J by 2 bases, 5 bases remained unmatched. The CDR3 consists of 15 residues. Germline lookup yields CDR1 SGHNT and CDR2 YENEEA. Breast cancer patients provided tissue from their axillary draining lymph nodes. The data were taken from a study of breast tumors, draining lymph nodes, adjacent tissues. Whole-study results and caveats: Tumor TCR diversity was below lymph nodes but above nontumor tissue.

From the multiplex PCR reads, TCRdb called clonotypes with MiXCR, one entry per CDR3 protein. This sample has 70,000 to 85,000 distinct CDR3 sequences, with roughly a fifth found just once. The receptor was isolated from a female donor with breast cancer. Some clones in this sample may be carry-over from other donors' samples. The chain joins TRBV11-3 to TRBJ2-3; TRBD1 aligns across 9 bases. The specimen was axillary lymph node tissue. The CDR3 sequence: CASSDHRGPTDTQYF. In DNA, the CDR3 is TGTGCCAGCAGCGACCACAGGGGGCCCACAGATACGCAGTATTTT.